A selection of T cell receptor beta chains follows, all from one sample in a study of Tregs in tolerant kidney transplant recipients. The protocol was immunoSEQ multiplex PCR, while the TCRdb copy is restricted to in-frame clones and leaves out a portion. The data show hundreds of thousands of clones, about 80% seen once. Sequencing was done on a sample of CD4+ T cells from blood. Every receptor here comes from a human donor in good health. Both conserved end residues are part of each CDR3. Fields, in order: clone size, D gene, J gene, V gene, CDR3 DNA, CDR3 protein. A D gene is named only where the DNA matches it firmly. Only some rows state a clone size, as once, few, many or a class for expanded clones.

abundance: .; d_gene: TRBD2; j_gene: TRBJ2-7; v_gene: TRBV19; CDR3nt: TGTGCCAGTACCTCGACTAGCGGAGTGGGCGAGCAGTACTTC; CDR3aa: CASTSTSGVGEQYF
abundance: .; d_gene: .; j_gene: TRBJ1-3; v_gene: TRBV5-5; CDR3nt: TGTGCCAGCAGCTTGGTTCCGGGGTCGAGAAACACCATATATTTT; CDR3aa: CASSLVPGSRNTIYF
abundance: .; d_gene: .; j_gene: TRBJ2-7; v_gene: TRBV16; CDR3nt: TGTGCCAGCAGCCCCCTAAGGGGGGCGATATACGAGCAGTACTTC; CDR3aa: CASSPLRGAIYEQYF
abundance: .; d_gene: TRBD1; j_gene: TRBJ2-7; v_gene: TRBV5-1; CDR3nt: TGCGCCAGCAGCTTGGAGAAGGCCAGGGGGCAAAACGAGCAGTACTTC; CDR3aa: CASSLEKARGQNEQYF
abundance: .; d_gene: .; j_gene: TRBJ2-7; v_gene: TRBV6-5; CDR3nt: TGTGCCAGCAGTTACTCCAGGGGTAGTTACGAGCAGTACTTC; CDR3aa: CASSYSRGSYEQYF
abundance: .; d_gene: .; j_gene: TRBJ2-2; v_gene: TRBV5-1; CDR3nt: TGCGCCAGCAGCTTGGTTGACACCGGGGAACTGTTTTTT; CDR3aa: CASSLVDTGELFF
abundance: .; d_gene: .; j_gene: TRBJ1-1; v_gene: TRBV4-3; CDR3nt: TGCGCCAGCAGCCAAGAGGGGCGGGTCACTGAAGCTTTCTTT; CDR3aa: CASSQEGRVTEAFF
abundance: .; d_gene: TRBD1; j_gene: TRBJ1-5; v_gene: TRBV10-3; CDR3nt: TGTGCCTCTGGGGGACAGTGGGCCTCCAATCAGCCCCAGCATTTT; CDR3aa: CASGGQWASNQPQHF
abundance: .; d_gene: TRBD2; j_gene: TRBJ2-1; v_gene: TRBV5-1; CDR3nt: TGCGCCAGCAGCCCGGCCGGGCGGGGGTCACTTTACAATGAGCAGTTCTTC; CDR3aa: CASSPAGRGSLYNEQFF
abundance: few; d_gene: TRBD1; j_gene: TRBJ1-1; v_gene: TRBV29-1; CDR3nt: TGCAGCGGGTATGGGACAGCGAACACTGAAGCTTTCTTT; CDR3aa: CSGYGTANTEAFF
abundance: once; d_gene: TRBD2; j_gene: TRBJ2-7; v_gene: TRBV10-1; CDR3nt: TGCGCCAGCAGTGCCCGGGTGGCGGGGGGCTACGAGCAGTACTTC; CDR3aa: CASSARVAGGYEQYF
abundance: .; d_gene: TRBD1; j_gene: TRBJ1-6; v_gene: TRBV7-9; CDR3nt: TGTGCCAGCAGCTTATCCCAGACAGGGGTCTCACCCCTCCACTTT; CDR3aa: CASSLSQTGVSPLHF
abundance: .; d_gene: .; j_gene: TRBJ1-4; v_gene: TRBV7-9; CDR3nt: TGTGCCAGCAGCCCCCCAAGTGGCGGAGACCCTCGACTGTTTTTT; CDR3aa: CASSPPSGGDPRLFF